This TCR beta chain was captured in a study of molecular identifiers for immune sequencing clone quantification. Bulk libraries came from a prior protocol with listed TCR primers. TCRdb reanalysed the PCR reads using MiXCR and keeps one entry per CDR3 protein. The sample comprises approximately 54,000 distinct CDR3 sequences, less than 25% of which are singletons, and 1.5% to 2% rests with the top ten. V lost 4 bases, J lost 2 bases, and 20 bases lay in between. Germline CDR1 and CDR2: KGHDR and SFDVKD. The CDR3 contains 19 residues. Of note for this clonotype: Its antigen remains unidentified.

The study, taken as a whole, reports: Clones that exceeded 20 RNA copies held over 97% of effector molecules, yet under 1% in naive cells.

Sequencing used naive CD8+ T cells from blood, with Jurkat cell RNA spiked in. Subset in this sample: FACS-sorted CD8+CD4-CCR7+CD45RA+ naive T cells. The chain carries TRBV24-1 and TRBJ2-6; the D call may be TRBD1 or TRBD2 (5 bases each). The source is a human donor in good health. Some libraries in this study had Jurkat cell RNA spiked in. The CDR3 loop is CATSDPTSPGPAGANVLTF. For the CDR3, the DNA is TGTGCCACCAGTGACCCGACCTCCCCGGGGCCGGCTGGGGCCAACGTCCTGACTTTC.